The clone carrying this T cell receptor beta chain was detected ten times or more. The antigen is unknown. The sample belongs to a study of CD8 T cells in ankylosing spondylitis. Study-wide points: Matched synovial fluid from ankylosing spondylitis patients was reported to be enriched for disease-linked clones. Characteristic of ankylosing spondylitis blood, it appeared, was a TCR beta motif comprising about eight highly homologous variants. Both synovial fluid and blood in reactive arthritis had previously been reported to carry some motif variants.

The germline gives CDR1 MNHNS, CDR2 SASEGT. This CDR3 region has 11 residues. V was pared by 6 bases and J by 2 bases, with 4 bases between. Quantitative molecular-barcoded 5'-RACE generated the TCR beta libraries. TCRdb used MiXCR to reprocess the 5' RACE reads, holding one entry per CDR3 protein. The sample comprises some 290,000 distinct CDR3 sequences, 15% to 25% of which are singletons, and less than 9.5% rests with the top ten. The sample consisted of blood, either unsorted or a sorted T cell fraction (not recorded which). The receptor comes from a male donor with ankylosing spondylitis or in good health (not recorded which). V gene TRBV6-1 combines with J gene TRBJ1-1; D is ambiguous. The chain's CDR3 is CASRGNTEAFF. The CDR3, as DNA: TGTGCCAGCAGGGGCAACACTGAAGCTTTCTTT.